The 19 T cell receptor beta chains listed next were all sequenced from one sample in a study of T cells in pancreatic ductal adenocarcinoma. The data were produced by immunoSEQ multiplex PCR, yet TCRdb's version contains in-frame clones alone and is incomplete. This table has about 16,000 clones, around nine tenths appearing once. Selected pancreatic ductal adenocarcinoma patients had undergone surgery without neoadjuvant therapy. Specimen: PBMCs. These receptors were obtained from a human donor with pancreatic ductal adenocarcinoma.

This clone was seen once. This chain uses TRBV30 with TRBJ2-3; 14 bases are a match to TRBD2. CDR3 length equals 19 residues. Per germline, CDR1 GTSNPN and CDR2 SVGIG (reference sequence). With V trimmed by 0 bases and J by 0 bases, 8 bases remained unmatched. Written as DNA, the CDR3 is TGTGCCTGGAGTGTAGGACTAGCGGGAGGCCCCACTAGCACAGATACGCAGTATTTT. Protein sequence: CAWSVGLAGGPTSTDTQYF.

The chain links TRBV5-1 to TRBJ1-2; D gene unclear. V lost 4 bases, J lost 2 bases, and 12 bases lay in between. This CDR3 has 14 amino acids. Germline lookup yields CDR1 SGHRS and CDR2 YFSETQ. The CDR3 nucleotides read TGCGCCAGCAGCCCCGGACTAGGCAACTATGGCTACACCTTC. Encoded protein: CASSPGLGNYGYTF.

The CDR3 DNA reads TGTGCCAGCAGCCCCGGCGGGGGCGAGACCCAGTACTTC. Translating it yields CASSPGGGETQYF. This sequence joins TRBV5-6 and TRBJ2-5, with D perhaps matching TRBD2 (7 bases). Germline CDR1 SGHDT, CDR2 YYEEEE. The CDR3 is made up of 13 amino acids. Trimming left V 4 bases short and J 5 bases short, with 12 bases between.

The chain joins TRBV11-2 to TRBJ1-3; tentative D call: TRBD1 (6 bases). Deletions cut 4 bases from V and 0 bases from J, with 13 bases between. Germline V gene data show CDR1 as SGHAT and CDR2 as FQNNGV. The CDR3 sequence is 16 residues long. The DNA for the CDR3 is TGTGCCAGCAGCTCCGGGGGGGGCAGCTCTGGAAACACCATATATTTT. Translating gives CASSSGGGSSGNTIYF.

The V and J genes are TRBV10-3 and TRBJ2-1; the match to TRBD1 covers 9 bases. CDR1 is ENHRY and CDR2 is SYGVKD in the germline V gene. This CDR3 is built from 19 residues. The V and J ends lost 8 bases and 0 bases, in that order; junction bases with no gene match: 17. In DNA form, the CDR3 reads TGTGCCATCGGCGAAGTCCCGGGACAGGGAAGGGGCTCCTACAATGAGCAGTTCTTC. This translates into CAIGEVPGQGRGSYNEQFF.

This chain uses TRBV6-1 with TRBJ2-3; 10 bases map to TRBD2. This CDR3 spans 18 amino acids. Trimming took 1 base from V and 2 from J; bases not matched to a gene: 9. Germline CDR1 and CDR2: MNHNS and SASEGT. Here the CDR3 DNA reads TGTGCCAGCAGTGAAGGTCGGGGTAGCGGGGGGTTCACAGATACGCAGTATTTT. This gives the protein CASSEGRGSGGFTDTQYF.

V gene TRBV9 combines with J gene TRBJ1-4, with D perhaps TRBD1 (6 bases). V was clipped by 3 bases and J by 3 bases, with 12 bases between them. Germline V gives CDR1 SGDLS, CDR2 YYNGEE. This CDR3 is 15 amino acids long. CDR3 protein: CASSGGGVANEKLFF. CDR3 coding DNA: TGTGCCAGCAGCGGAGGGGGGGTTGCTAATGAAAAACTGTTTTTT.

CDR3: CASSQDPYEQYF. The CDR3 DNA follows: TGTGCCAGCAGCCAAGATCCCTACGAGCAGTACTTC. The V and J genes are TRBV4-2 and TRBJ2-7; D remains ambiguous. V shed 0 bases and J shed 2 bases, with 2 bases lying between them. The CDR3 is 12 amino acids. The V gene's germline CDR1 is LGHNA and CDR2 YNFKEQ.

The V gene is TRBV6-1, the J gene TRBJ1-5; 8 nucleotides line up with TRBD1. The CDR3 is 18 amino acids. The ends lost 0 bases at V and 2 bases at J; junction bases unmatched: 9. In germline, CDR1 is MNHNS, CDR2 SASEGT. The CDR3: CASSEAGLQGGGNQPQHF. The CDR3 nucleotides are TGTGCCAGCAGTGAAGCGGGGTTACAGGGGGGTGGCAATCAGCCCCAGCATTTT.

The chain has TRBV28 and TRBJ1-4; 9 nucleotides align to TRBD1. The CDR3 runs to 16 residues. The V gene end was trimmed by 4 bases and the J gene end by 2 bases; junction bases not matched to a gene: 5. CDR1 is MDHEN, CDR2 SYDVKM, per germline. Here the CDR3 reads CASSSTGTGTNEKLFF. The CDR3 DNA reads as TGTGCCAGCAGTTCTACCGGGACAGGGACTAATGAAAAACTGTTTTTT.

The chain links TRBV6-4 to TRBJ1-2, with D maybe TRBD1 (5 bases). CDR1 and CDR2 (germline): MRHNA, SNTAGT. The CDR3 totals 14 residues. V dropped 6 bases and J dropped 8 bases, with 19 bases sitting between them. CDR3 in DNA: TGTGCCAGCAGCCCCGGGGCCGGGATGTGGGGCTACACCTTC. Residues: CASSPGAGMWGYTF.

V and J are TRBV5-1 and TRBJ2-7; 10 bases agree with TRBD1. The V gene's germline CDR1 is SGHRS and CDR2 YFSETQ. V trimming: 2 bases; J trimming: 2 bases; junction bases outside the gene matches: 4. This CDR3 spans 15 amino acids. The CDR3 DNA is TGCGCCAGCAGCTTCGGGACAGGGGTCACCTACGAGCAGTACTTC. Encoded protein: CASSFGTGVTYEQYF.

The chain is built from TRBV7-8 and TRBJ2-7, with D possibly matching TRBD1 (7 bases). CDR3 size: 15 residues. V was clipped by 0 bases and J by 3 bases, with 12 bases between them. Germline V gene lookup returns CDR1 SGHVS and CDR2 FQNEAQ. CDR3 residues: CASSLARQGGYEQYF. The CDR3 coding sequence is TGTGCCAGCAGCTTAGCGCGGCAGGGGGGCTACGAGCAGTACTTC. The variable domain in full, with the rest retrieved from reference TRBV7-8 and TRBJ2-7, is GAGVSQSPRYKVAKRGQDVALRCDPISGHVSLFWYQQALGQGPEFLTYFQNEAQLDKSGLPSDRFFAERPEGSVSTLKIQRTQQEDSAVYLCASSLARQGGYEQYFGPGTRLTVT.

The rearrangement links TRBV4-2 to TRBJ2-7; no clear D. The CDR3 contains 18 residues. The ends were cut back, 0 bases at V and 2 bases at J, with 20 bases in the middle. Looked up from germline, CDR1 is LGHNA and CDR2 is YNFKEQ. CDR3 loop: CASSQESVGWGKTYEQYF. The CDR3 DNA follows: TGTGCCAGCAGCCAAGAATCGGTCGGATGGGGAAAAACCTACGAGCAGTACTTC.

The V and J genes are TRBV7-2 and TRBJ1-2; no reliable D call. The germline V and J ends were trimmed by 5 bases and 8 bases, with 15 bases remaining between them. Germline V gene lookup returns CDR1 SGHTA and CDR2 FQGNSA. CDR3 length: 13 amino acids. As DNA, the CDR3 is TGTGCCAGCAGCGAACTCCGGGCCTCGGGCTACACCTTC. Translating it yields CASSELRASGYTF.

The CDR3 coding sequence is TGCAGCGTTGAAGGGCTAGCGGGGGTACAAGAGACCCAGTACTTC. Translation gives CSVEGLAGVQETQYF. This sequence joins TRBV29-1 and TRBJ2-5, with 10 bases identical to TRBD2. J gave up 2 bases and V 1 base, and 4 bases lay outside the gene matches. Germline CDR1 is SQVTM and CDR2 is ANQGSEA. The CDR3 consists of 15 residues.

This clone was counted a single time. The V gene is TRBV5-1, the J gene TRBJ1-1, with 9 bases identical to TRBD1. Germline V CDR1 and CDR2: SGHRS, YFSETQ. Trimming at V came to 3 bases and at J to 6 bases, leaving 24 bases not matched to a gene. The CDR3 has 20 residues. The CDR3 spells CASSSGGRAGTGGPVAEAFF. The CDR3 DNA is TGCGCCAGCAGCTCGGGTGGGCGGGCCGGAACAGGGGGCCCTGTGGCTGAAGCTTTCTTT.

The chain is built from TRBV5-1 and TRBJ1-2, with 8 bases aligning to TRBD1. V shed 0 bases and J 3 bases; nucleotides not matched to a gene: 7. CDR3 length: 16 amino acids. The V gene's germline CDR1 is SGHRS and CDR2 YFSETQ. CDR3 nucleotides: TGCGCCAGCAGCTTGGCCGCGGCAGGGGGCCACTATGGCTACACCTTC. Amino acid sequence: CASSLAAAGGHYGYTF.

The chain has TRBV5-1 and TRBJ1-2; D may be TRBD1 (6 bases). V gave up 0 bases and J gave up 5 bases, with 17 bases separating them. The CDR3 extends over 16 amino acids. Germline V gives CDR1 SGHRS, CDR2 YFSETQ. CDR3 sequence: CASSLAGGQGRYGYTF. The CDR3 coding sequence is TGCGCCAGCAGCTTGGCCGGGGGGCAGGGGCGATATGGCTACACCTTC. Combining the CDR3 with reference TRBV5-1 and TRBJ1-2 gives the whole variable domain KAGVTQTPRYLIKTRGQQVTLSCSPISGHRSVSWYQQTPGQGLQFLFEYFSETQRNKGNFPGRFSGRQFSNSRSEMNVSTLELGDSALYLCASSLAGGQGRYGYTFGSGTRLTVV.